These 6 T cell receptor beta chains originate from one sample sequenced in a study of Tregs in tolerant kidney transplant recipients. Using immunoSEQ multiplex PCR, the repertoire was profiled, and TCRdb retains in-frame clones only, with some absent. The sample lists more than 60,000 clones, 70% to 90% occurring once. This specimen was Tregs from blood, taken before the transplant. The source is a human donor who received a combined kidney and bone marrow transplant.

The chain uses TRBV4-1 and TRBJ1-3; the D gene is possibly TRBD1 (5 bases). The germline CDR1 and CDR2 sequences are MGHRA and YSYEKL. There are 14 residues in the CDR3. V was cut by 1 base and J by 4 bases, with 8 bases left in between. This chain's CDR3 is CASSQVWGGNTIYF. The DNA of the CDR3 is TGCGCCAGCAGCCAAGTTTGGGGGGGAAACACCATATATTTT.

The chain employs TRBV6-5 and TRBJ2-2; D call uncertain. Germline-derived CDR1 and CDR2 are MNHEY and SVGAGI. This CDR3 comprises 14 residues. V dropped 2 bases and J dropped 1 base, with 5 bases sitting between them. CDR3 in DNA: TGTGCCAGCAGTTACAGTTGGAACACCGGGGAGCTGTTTTTT. As protein: CASSYSWNTGELFF.

The chain carries TRBV18 and TRBJ2-5; D unclear. With the DNA end fitting TRBJ2-7 better, the J assignment may be wrong. The CDR3 is made up of 13 amino acids. The V gene's germline CDR1 is KGHSH and CDR2 LQKENI. Here the CDR3 DNA reads TGTGCCAGCTCACCCGGCAGAGACTACGAGCAGTACTTC. Translated, it gives CASSPGRDYEQYF.

The CDR3 here is CASSEARREGAFF. Here the CDR3 DNA reads TGTGCCAGCAGTGAAGCGCGGAGGGAAGGAGCTTTCTTT. This chain uses TRBV6-1 with TRBJ1-1; no definite D call. The CDR3 runs to 13 residues. CDR1 is MNHNS, CDR2 SASEGT, per germline. Trimming shortened V by 0 bases and J by 10 bases, and 12 bases separated the two germline ends.

The chain uses TRBV6-6 and TRBJ1-2; tentatively, D is TRBD1 (5 bases). Between the trimmed V and J ends, which lost 3 bases and 3 bases, there was a span of 11 bases. The CDR3 runs to 14 residues. Germline V gene sequence: CDR1 MNHNY, CDR2 SVGAGI (reference sequence). The CDR3 spells CASSYLGDDYGYTF. CDR3 DNA: TGTGCCAGCAGTTATCTGGGGGACGACTATGGCTACACCTTC.

This clone was seen once. The V and J genes are TRBV7-9 and TRBJ1-4; D gene unclear. Germline values: CDR1 SEHNR, CDR2 FQNEAQ (reference sequence). With 1 base removed from V and 8 bases from J, the gap between germline ends came to 11 bases. The CDR3 consists of 14 residues. The CDR3 DNA follows: TGTGCCAGCAGCTTAGGAAGGGTGGGCGAAAAACTGTTTTTT. It specifies CASSLGRVGEKLFF.